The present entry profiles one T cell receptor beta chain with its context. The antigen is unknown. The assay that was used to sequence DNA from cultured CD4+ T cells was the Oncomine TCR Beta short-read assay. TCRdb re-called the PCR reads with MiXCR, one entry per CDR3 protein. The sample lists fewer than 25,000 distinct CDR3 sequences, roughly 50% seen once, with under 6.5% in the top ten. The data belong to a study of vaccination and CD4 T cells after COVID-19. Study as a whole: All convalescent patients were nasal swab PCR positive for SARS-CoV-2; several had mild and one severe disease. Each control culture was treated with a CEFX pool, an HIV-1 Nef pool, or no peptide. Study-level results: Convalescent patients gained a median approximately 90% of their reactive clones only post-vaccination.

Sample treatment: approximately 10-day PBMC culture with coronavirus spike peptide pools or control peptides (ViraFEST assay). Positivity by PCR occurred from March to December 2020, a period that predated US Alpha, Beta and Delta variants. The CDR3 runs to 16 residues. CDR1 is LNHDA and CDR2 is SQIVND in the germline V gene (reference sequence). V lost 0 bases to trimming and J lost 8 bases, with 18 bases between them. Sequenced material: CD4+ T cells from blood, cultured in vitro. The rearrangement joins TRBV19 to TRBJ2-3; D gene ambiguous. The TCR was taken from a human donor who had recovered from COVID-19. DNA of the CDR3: TGTGCCAGTAGTATAGATGGGAACAAGGGCCGGGTTACGCAGTATTTT. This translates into CASSIDGNKGRVTQYF. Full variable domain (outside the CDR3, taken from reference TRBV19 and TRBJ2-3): DGGITQSPKYLFRKEGQNVTLSCEQNLNHDAMYWYRQDPGQGLRLIYYSQIVNDFQKGDIAEGYSVSREKKESFPLTVTSAQKNPTAFYLCASSIDGNKGRVTQYFGPGTRLTVL.